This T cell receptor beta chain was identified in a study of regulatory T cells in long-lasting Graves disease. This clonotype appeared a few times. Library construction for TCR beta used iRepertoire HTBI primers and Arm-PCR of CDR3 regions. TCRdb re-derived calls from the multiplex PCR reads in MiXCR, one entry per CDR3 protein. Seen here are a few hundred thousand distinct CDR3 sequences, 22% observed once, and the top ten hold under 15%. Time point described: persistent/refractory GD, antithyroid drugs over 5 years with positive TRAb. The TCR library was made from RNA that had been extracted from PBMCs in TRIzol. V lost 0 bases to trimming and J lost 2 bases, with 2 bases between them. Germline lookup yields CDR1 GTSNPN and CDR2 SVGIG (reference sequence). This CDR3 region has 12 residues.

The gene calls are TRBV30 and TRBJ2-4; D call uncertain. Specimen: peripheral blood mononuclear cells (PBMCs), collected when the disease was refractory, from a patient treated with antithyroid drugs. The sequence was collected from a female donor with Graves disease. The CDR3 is CAWSVTKNIQYF. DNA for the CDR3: TGTGCCTGGAGTGTCACCAAAAACATTCAGTACTTC.